One sample yielded the 20 T cell receptor beta chains listed below, sequenced in a study of cytomegalovirus exposure and HLA in healthy donors. PCR amplification relied on 60 Vbeta primers (plus 13 Jbeta primers). The method was immunoSEQ multiplex PCR; TCRdb's version includes in-frame clones alone and lacks a portion of them. The listing records under 150,000 clones. Specimen: PBMCs. These receptors were obtained from a woman between 40 and 55 years old in good health and CMV-seronegative.

The chain joins TRBV5-5 to TRBJ1-1; D unclear. Per germline, CDR1 SGHKS and CDR2 YYEKEE (reference sequence). This CDR3 is 15 amino acids long. V was shortened by 7 bases and J by 0 bases, with 16 bases between the two germline ends. The CDR3 loop is CASDGQVLMNTEAFF. The CDR3 DNA is TGTGCCAGCGATGGTCAGGTACTTATGAACACTGAAGCTTTCTTT.

With regard to this clone: The junction departs from the called germline gene at one end, perhaps through a read error. The chain recombines TRBV6-6 with TRBJ1-2; no firm D call. The CDR3 totals 16 residues. Germline lookup yields CDR1 MNHNY and CDR2 SVGAGI (reference sequence). This CDR3 reads CASSYEVRRANYGYTF. The CDR3 DNA reads as TGTGCCAGCAGTTACGAGGTCCGACGAGCTAACTATGGCTACACCTTT.

This rearrangement joins TRBV4-1 to TRBJ1-6; TRBD1 is a possible D gene (6 bases). Germline V gene lookup returns CDR1 MGHRA and CDR2 YSYEKL. The CDR3 spans 16 residues. V was clipped by 0 bases and J by 9 bases, with 15 bases between them. CDR3 sequence: CASSQEQATGISPLHF. In nucleotides, the CDR3 is TGCGCCAGCAGCCAAGAGCAGGCAACAGGGATTTCACCCCTCCACTTT.

The chain has TRBV7-8 and TRBJ1-1; the D is unclear. V lost 5 bases and J 8 bases, leaving 9 bases between the germline ends. The CDR3 sequence is 11 residues long. CDR1 and CDR2 from the germline V gene are SGHVS and FQNEAQ. The CDR3: CASSPIAEAFF. Here the CDR3 DNA reads TGTGCCAGCAGCCCCATCGCGGAAGCTTTCTTT.

The chain uses TRBV4-1 and TRBJ1-3; maybe TRBD1 (5 bases). Germline CDR1 MGHRA, CDR2 YSYEKL. CDR3 length equals 18 residues. Trimming took 5 bases from V and 4 from J, leaving 24 bases between them. The CDR3 bases are TGCGCCAGCAGCTGGGGCGCTAAAAGGGCAGCGGGAGGAAACACCATATATTTT. The encoded protein is CASSWGAKRAAGGNTIYF.

J is TRBJ1-6 and V is TRBV6-6, with D possibly TRBD1 on 5 matching bases. CDR1 and CDR2 (germline): MNHNY, SVGAGI (reference sequence). The V and J ends lost 9 bases and 7 bases respectively, with 13 bases between them. CDR3 length equals 13 residues. CDR3 sequence: CARGGGTNSPLHF. For the CDR3, the DNA is TGTGCCAGGGGGGGAGGGACGAATTCACCCCTCCACTTT.

The V and J genes are TRBV4-3 and TRBJ1-4; D is uncertain. V was clipped by 3 bases and J by 7 bases, with 18 bases between them. Germline V CDR1 and CDR2: LGHNA, YSLEER. The CDR3 extends over 16 amino acids. CDR3 loop: CASSQVSTTIVEKLFF. CDR3 in DNA: TGCGCCAGCAGCCAGGTTTCGACGACAATCGTTGAAAAACTGTTTTTT.

The V call is TRBV7-9, the J call TRBJ2-5; 12 positions agree with TRBD2. The CDR3 consists of 16 residues. V shed 0 bases, J shed 6 bases, and the junction held 5 bases outside the gene matches. Germline V gene sequence: CDR1 SEHNR, CDR2 FQNEAQ (reference sequence). The CDR3 nucleotides read TGTGCCAGCAGCTTAGCGCCACTAGCGGGGGGCCAGACCCAGTACTTC. Amino acids: CASSLAPLAGGQTQYF.

This chain connects TRBV2 to TRBJ1-2, with TRBD1 as a possible D gene (5 bases). Trimming took off 2 bases at V and 3 bases at J, with 13 bases between the two ends. CDR1 SNHLY and CDR2 FYNNEI come from the germline V gene. The CDR3 is made up of 15 amino acids. As DNA, the CDR3 is TGTGCCAGCAGTGAATTCGGGGGAAGTGACTATGGCTACACCTTC. Amino acid sequence: CASSEFGGSDYGYTF.

The rearrangement joins TRBV6-1 to TRBJ2-1; TRBD2 matches at 12 bases. V lost 8 bases to trimming and J lost 4 bases; unmatched junction nucleotides: 3. The germline gives CDR1 MNHNS, CDR2 SASEGT. CDR3 length: 14 amino acids. CDR3 DNA sequence: TGTGCCAGCTCTGGACTAGCGGGGTACAATGAGCAGTTCTTC. Residues: CASSGLAGYNEQFF.

The CDR3 nucleotides are TGTGCCAGCACGGAGGTCGGGAGTTTTGATTACTATGGCTACACCTTC. As protein: CASTEVGSFDYYGYTF. The chain combines TRBV9 with TRBJ1-2; D not resolved. The CDR3 extends over 16 amino acids. Germline V CDR1 and CDR2: SGDLS, YYNGEE. V gave up 6 bases and J gave up 3 bases, with 21 bases separating them.

The CDR3 here is CASSQTTGDLTEAFF. The CDR3 region has the DNA TGCGCCAGCAGCCAAACGACAGGGGACTTGACTGAAGCTTTCTTT. The chain couples TRBV4-3 to TRBJ1-1; TRBD1 aligns across 8 bases. The CDR3 covers 15 residues. Germline CDR1 and CDR2: LGHNA and YSLEER. V lost 2 bases to trimming and J lost 5 bases; unmatched junction nucleotides: 7.

The chain employs TRBV28 and TRBJ2-7; 9 bases line up with TRBD1. Germline CDR1 MDHEN, CDR2 SYDVKM. CDR3 length equals 13 residues. V lost 11 bases, J lost 5 bases, and 10 bases stayed unmatched. The CDR3 nucleotides read TGTGCCTCCTCCGGGACAGGGCTCCACGAGCAGTACTTC. Its translation is CASSGTGLHEQYF.

The chain carries TRBV7-9 and TRBJ1-2; 8 bases line up with TRBD1. The germline V gene has CDR1 SEHNR and CDR2 FQNEAQ (reference sequence). The CDR3 runs to 17 residues. V shed 4 bases and J 5 bases; nucleotides not matched to a gene: 15. CDR3 coding DNA: TGTGCCAGCAGCTCTAACAGGGGGTCCAATCTTCAATATGGCTACACCTTC. Residues: CASSSNRGSNLQYGYTF.

The chain joins TRBV5-1 to TRBJ2-1; 11 positions match TRBD2. J lost 7 bases, V lost 1 base, and 4 bases had no gene match. There are 15 residues in the CDR3. Germline CDR1 is SGHRS and CDR2 is YFSETQ. The CDR3 is CASSLSSGGGNEQFF. In DNA form, the CDR3 reads TGCGCCAGCAGCTTGAGTAGCGGGGGGGGGAATGAGCAGTTCTTC.

The chain couples TRBV19 to TRBJ2-1; tentatively, D is TRBD1 (5 bases). The germline V gene encodes CDR1 LNHDA and CDR2 SQIVND (reference sequence). Trimming took off 4 bases at V and 6 bases at J, with 7 bases between the two ends. The CDR3 contains 12 residues. This CDR3 reads CASSKQGNEQFF. The CDR3 DNA reads TGTGCCAGTAGTAAGCAGGGCAATGAGCAGTTCTTC.

As regards this clone: At one boundary the junction diverges from the germline segment, which might be a read error. The sample contains more than one DNA sequence encoding this CDR3. The chain is built from TRBV5-1 and TRBJ1-1, with TRBD1 matching over 7 bases. The CDR3 totals 16 residues. Germline CDR1 SGHRS, CDR2 YFSETQ. The CDR3 nucleotides are TGCGCCAGCAGCTTGGGACAGGGTTCAGGGAACACTGAGGCTTTCTTT. Amino acids: CASSLGQGSGNTEAFF. Based on the CDR3 plus reference TRBV5-1 and TRBJ1-1, the full variable domain is KAGVTQTPRYLIKTRGQQVTLSCSPISGHRSVSWYQQTPGQGLQFLFEYFSETQRNKGNFPGRFSGRQFSNSRSEMNVSTLELGDSALYLCASSLGQGSGNTEAFFGQGTRLTVV.

The rearrangement links TRBV7-6 to TRBJ2-1; TRBD2 matches at 12 bases. This CDR3 contains 15 residues. Trimming cost V 5 bases and J 10 bases; bases outside gene matches: 9. The germline V gene encodes CDR1 SGHVS and CDR2 FNYEAQ. The CDR3 nucleotides are TGTGCCAGCAGCAAGCTAGCGGGGGGGCCGGACGAGCAGTTCTTC. Its protein product is CASSKLAGGPDEQFF.

Concerning this clone: One end of the junction is discordant with germline, which a read error may explain. The chain links TRBV7-7 to TRBJ2-5; tentative D call: TRBD1 (8 bases). The CDR3 runs 13 residues. Germline lookup yields CDR1 SSHAT and CDR2 FNYEAQ (reference sequence). The CDR3 spells CASSPQGGETQYF. CDR3 in DNA: TGTGCTAGCAGCCCACAGGGGGGGGAGACCCAGTACTTC.

J is TRBJ2-3 and V is TRBV7-3, with 10 bases lining up with TRBD1. The germline CDR1 and CDR2 sequences are SGHTA and FQGTGA. The CDR3 is 16 residues long. Trimming at V came to 1 base and at J to 1 base, leaving 2 bases not matched to a gene. This CDR3 is CASSLRGTGGTDTQYF. In DNA, the CDR3 is TGTGCCAGCAGCTTAAGGGGGACAGGGGGCACAGATACGCAGTATTTT. The whole variable domain, remainder taken from reference TRBV7-3 and TRBJ2-3, is GAGVSQTPSNKVTEKGKYVELRCDPISGHTALYWYRQSLGQGPEFLIYFQGTGAADDSGLPNDRFFAVRPEGSVSTLKIQRTERGDSAVYLCASSLRGTGGTDTQYFGPGTRLTVL.